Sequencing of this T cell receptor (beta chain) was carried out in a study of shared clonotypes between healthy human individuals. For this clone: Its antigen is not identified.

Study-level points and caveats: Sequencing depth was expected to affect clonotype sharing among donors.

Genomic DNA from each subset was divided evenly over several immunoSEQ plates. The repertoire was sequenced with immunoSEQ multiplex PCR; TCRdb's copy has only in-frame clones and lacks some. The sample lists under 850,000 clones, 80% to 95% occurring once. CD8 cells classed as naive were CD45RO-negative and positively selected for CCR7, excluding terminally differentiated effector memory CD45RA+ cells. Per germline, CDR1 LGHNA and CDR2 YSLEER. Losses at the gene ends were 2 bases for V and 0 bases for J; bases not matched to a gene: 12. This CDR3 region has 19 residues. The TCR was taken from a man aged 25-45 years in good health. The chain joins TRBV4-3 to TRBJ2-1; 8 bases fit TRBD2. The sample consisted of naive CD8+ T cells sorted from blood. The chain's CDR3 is CASSQRWIVSGGSYNEQFF. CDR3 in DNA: TGCGCCAGCAGCCAAAGGTGGATCGTAAGCGGGGGCTCCTACAATGAGCAGTTCTTC.